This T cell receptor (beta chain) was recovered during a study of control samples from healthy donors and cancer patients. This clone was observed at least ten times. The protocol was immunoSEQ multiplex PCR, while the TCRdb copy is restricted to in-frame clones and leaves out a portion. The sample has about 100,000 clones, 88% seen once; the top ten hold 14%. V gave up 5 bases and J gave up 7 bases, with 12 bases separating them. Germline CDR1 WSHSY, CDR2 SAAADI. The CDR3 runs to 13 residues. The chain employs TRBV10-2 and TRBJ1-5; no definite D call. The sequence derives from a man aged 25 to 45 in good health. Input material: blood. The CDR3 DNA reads TGCGCCAGCAGTACAAACGATAACCAGCCCCAGCATTTT. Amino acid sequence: CASSTNDNQPQHF.